This paragraph covers one TCR beta chain sequence. This specimen belongs to a study of blood T cell repertoires in COVID-19. About the research overall: Samples came from the United States, Italy and Spain, spanning acute and convalescent COVID-19.

Germline CDR1 is SGHVS and CDR2 is FNYEAQ. The CDR3 consists of 16 residues. The junction had 11 bases not matched to a gene; V was cut back by 7 bases and J by 5 bases. This study enrolled people aged about 18 to 100 from about 24 US geographic areas. Resolution of symptoms, clearance, or two negative PCRs was present in recovered Cohort 3 donors. TCRdb's table, derived via immunoSEQ multiplex PCR, lists solely in-frame clones and lacks some. Here the sample spans roughly 220,000 clones, 65% to 85% being singletons. The TCR comes from a woman in her thirties or forties who had recovered from COVID-19. The chain uses TRBV7-6 and TRBJ2-2, with 9 bases aligning to TRBD2. Sample: PBMCs or T cells enriched from blood (not recorded which). The CDR3 spells CASMLVAGDRTGELFF. CDR3 DNA sequence: TGTGCCAGCATGTTGGTAGCGGGAGACCGGACCGGGGAGCTGTTTTTT.